The rows below give T cell receptor beta chains drawn from one sample of a study of cytomegalovirus exposure and HLA in healthy donors. Measured with immunoSEQ multiplex PCR; TCRdb has only the in-frame clones, and not every one. The sample lists about 130,000 clones, 65% to 85% occurring once. The sequencing sample was made of PBMCs. The receptors were gathered from a woman aged 40 to 55 in good health and CMV-seronegative. CDR3s include the opening cysteine and the closing phenylalanine or tryptophan. Fields, in order: clone size, J gene, V gene, CDR3 length, D gene, CDR3 DNA, CDR3 protein. The D gene is left open where the match is weak. Only some rows state a clone size, as once, few, many or a class for expanded clones.

.	TRBJ2-7	TRBV6-1	14	TRBD2	TGTGCCAGCAACCTTGGGGCGGGAGGCCACGAGCAGTACTTC	CASNLGAGGHEQYF
.	TRBJ1-1	TRBV28	12	TRBD1	TGTGCCAGCTGCGACAGGGGCACTGAAGCTTTCTTT	CASCDRGTEAFF
.	TRBJ1-5	TRBV6-6	14	.	TGTGCCAGCAGTCCTTCCGGGGGTTATCAGCCCCAGCATTTT	CASSPSGGYQPQHF
.	TRBJ2-1	TRBV28	19	TRBD1	TGTGCCAGCAGTTTATCGGAGCGAGGGACAGTCCTTTCCAACAATGAGCAGTTCTTC	CASSLSERGTVLSNNEQFF
once	TRBJ1-3	TRBV6-5	16	.	TGTGCCAGCAGTTACTCGGGGAAGGGGGGGATAAACACCATATATTTT	CASSYSGKGGINTIYF
.	TRBJ1-6	TRBV5-1	15	TRBD1	TGCGCCAGCAGCCAGGACAGGGGGCAAAATTCACCCCTCCACTTT	CASSQDRGQNSPLHF
.	TRBJ2-1	TRBV6-4	16	.	TGTGCCAGCAGTGACCTTTTGGGCTCCTCAGGCAATGAGCAGTTCTTC	CASSDLLGSSGNEQFF
.	TRBJ2-4	TRBV28	17	.	TGTGCCAGCAGCGAAGGAGGGGGCCCCTTAGCCAAAAACATTCAGTACTTC	CASSEGGGPLAKNIQYF
.	TRBJ2-7	TRBV27	14	TRBD2	TGTGCCAGCAGCCGAAGCGGGACCTTCTACGAGCAGTACTTC	CASSRSGTFYEQYF
.	TRBJ1-2	TRBV4-2	14	.	TGTGCCAGCAGCCAAGATACGAGGAACTATGGCTACACCTTC	CASSQDTRNYGYTF
.	TRBJ2-1	TRBV30	14	TRBD2	TGTGCCTGGAGTTCACGGACTAGCGTCGGTGAGCAGTTCTTC	CAWSSRTSVGEQFF
few	TRBJ2-2	TRBV6-1	14	TRBD1	TGTGCCAGCCCGGGGACAGGGAAGCCCGGGGAGCTGTTTTTT	CASPGTGKPGELFF
.	TRBJ2-3	TRBV2	16	.	TGTGCCAGCAGTGAAGCAACCACAGGGAGCCGGGATACGCAGTATTTT	CASSEATTGSRDTQYF
.	TRBJ2-1	TRBV19	17	TRBD2	TGTGCCAGTAGCCCCCGACTAGCGGGGGTCGGCTACAATGAGCAGTTCTTC	CASSPRLAGVGYNEQFF
.	TRBJ1-6	TRBV14	14	.	TGTGCCAGCAGCTACGACAGAGGTCGGTCACCCCTCCACTTT	CASSYDRGRSPLHF
.	TRBJ2-7	TRBV5-4	15	TRBD1	TGTGCCAGCAGCCGACAGGGGCATGATTCCTACGAGCAGTACTTC	CASSRQGHDSYEQYF
once	TRBJ2-1	TRBV28	20	.	TGTGCCAGCAGTTTCCTATTTGGCCAATCGCGGGCGGTCTCCTACAATGAGCAGTTCTTC	CASSFLFGQSRAVSYNEQFF
.	TRBJ2-3	TRBV9	15	.	TGTGCCAGCAGCGTCTCCCCGGGTAGCACAGATACGCAGTATTTT	CASSVSPGSTDTQYF
.	TRBJ1-4	TRBV6-4	15	TRBD1	TGTGCCAGCAGTGGGACAGGCCCTCTTAATGAAAAACTGTTTTTT	CASSGTGPLNEKLFF
.	TRBJ1-2	TRBV7-9	14	.	TGTGCCAGCAGCTTAGGACAGGCGAATTATGGCTACACCTTC	CASSLGQANYGYTF
.	TRBJ1-2	TRBV30	13	TRBD1	TGTGCCTGGAGTATCAGGGGGAGGCATGGCTACACCTTC	CAWSIRGRHGYTF
few	TRBJ1-1	TRBV6-4	15	TRBD1	TGTGCCAGCAGGGCTGACAGGGGGCGCGACACTGAAGCTTTCTTT	CASRADRGRDTEAFF
few	TRBJ2-1	TRBV14	15	TRBD2	TGTGCCAGCAGCCTTCTCACTAGCGGGAACAATGAGCAGTTCTTC	CASSLLTSGNNEQFF
.	TRBJ2-7	TRBV28	15	.	TGTGCCAGCAGTTCACTAGGGTCGAGCTCCTACGAGCAGTACTTC	CASSSLGSSSYEQYF
.	TRBJ2-4	TRBV6-1	13	.	TGTGCCAGCAGCTCGACAGTGATTAACAGTCAGTACTTC	CASSSTVINSQYF
.	TRBJ2-7	TRBV6-5	16	.	TGTGCCAGCAGTTACTCGACTGCGCAGGGGTCCTACGAGCAGTACTTC	CASSYSTAQGSYEQYF
.	TRBJ2-7	TRBV27	15	TRBD2	TGTGCCAGCAGTTTATCTGCGGGAGGGCTTTACGAGCAGTACTTC	CASSLSAGGLYEQYF
.	TRBJ2-3	TRBV18	17	TRBD2	TGTGCCAGCTCACCACCGGGGCTAGCGGGAGGGCCTGATACGCAGTATTTT	CASSPPGLAGGPDTQYF
.	TRBJ1-5	TRBV28	19	TRBD1	TGTGCCAGCAGTTCTACGCCATTTTCCTCAAGGACAGGGAATCAGCCCCAGCATTTT	CASSSTPFSSRTGNQPQHF
.	TRBJ2-1	TRBV7-9	16	TRBD2	TGTGCCAGCAGCTCCTACGGTGCTAGCGGATACAATGAGCAGTTCTTC	CASSSYGASGYNEQFF
.	TRBJ1-1	TRBV11-2	14	TRBD1	TGTGCCAGCAGGTTGACAGGGGAGAACACTGAAGCTTTCTTT	CASRLTGENTEAFF
.	TRBJ2-7	TRBV28	15	TRBD2	TGTGCCAGCAGTTTACCACTAGCGGGGCTCTACGAGCAGTACTTC	CASSLPLAGLYEQYF